These 32 T cell receptor beta chains came from one sample sequenced in a study of T cells in localized non-small cell lung cancer. Produced via immunoSEQ multiplex PCR; TCRdb's table is partial and in-frame only. The table lists tens of thousands of clones, about nine tenths of them singletons, with 15% to 20% in the top ten. The sample was peripheral blood, taken before any cancer treatment. Every receptor here comes from a male donor at least 60 years old with stage III squamous cell lung carcinoma.

The chain recombines TRBV25-1 with TRBJ1-3, with 7 bases that match TRBD1. Trimming took 9 bases from V and 6 from J; bases not matched to a gene: 8. The germline V gene encodes CDR1 MGHDK and CDR2 SYGVNS. CDR3 length: 13 residues. The CDR3 region is CARILTGVNTIYF. CDR3 sequence (DNA): TGTGCCAGAATCCTAACAGGGGTAAACACCATATATTTT.

Regarding this clone: Other DNA sequences from this sample encode an identical CDR3 as well. The chain carries TRBV5-1 and TRBJ2-5, with D perhaps being TRBD1 or TRBD2 (6 bases each). The CDR3 totals 14 residues. Germline V CDR1 and CDR2: SGHRS, YFSETQ. V was shortened by 0 bases and J by 5 bases, with 11 bases between the two germline ends. The CDR3 DNA sequence: TGCGCCAGCAGCTTGGAGGGGGGTCGGGAGACCCAGTACTTC. Encoded protein: CASSLEGGRETQYF.

The J gene is TRBJ2-1, the V gene TRBV7-2, with D unresolved. Germline CDR1 SGHTA, CDR2 FQGNSA. The CDR3 is 16 amino acids. V dropped 7 bases and J dropped 10 bases, with 26 bases sitting between them. The CDR3 bases are TGTGCCAGCAACCACCAACAGCAACCGACGGTTGGAGAGCAGTTCTTC. This codes for CASNHQQQPTVGEQFF.

This clone has just a few counts. The chain uses TRBV25-1 and TRBJ2-3; 7 positions agree with TRBD2. With 1 base clipped from V and 0 bases from J, the junction kept 4 bases outside the gene matches. The CDR3 length is 16 residues. Germline CDR1 reads MGHDK; CDR2 reads SYGVNS. The CDR3 bases are TGTGCCAGCAGTGAATGGGGCGGGAGCAGCACAGATACGCAGTATTTT. It codes for CASSEWGGSSTDTQYF.

The chain uses TRBV18 and TRBJ2-2; the match to TRBD2 covers 9 bases. The germline V gene encodes CDR1 KGHSH and CDR2 LQKENI. The CDR3 sequence is 18 residues long. The trim removed 2 bases at V and 0 bases at J, leaving 7 bases unmatched. CDR3 nucleotide sequence: TGTGCCAGCTCACCATTTGTTAGCGGGGGAGCGAACACCGGGGAGCTGTTTTTT. Protein product: CASSPFVSGGANTGELFF.

The genes are TRBV11-1 and TRBJ1-2; no clear D. CDR3 length equals 14 residues. V was pared by 2 bases and J by 8 bases, with 15 bases between. Germline CDR1 and CDR2: SGHAT and FQDESV (reference sequence). Here the CDR3 reads CASSLNGVSSGYTF. CDR3 DNA sequence: TGTGCCAGCAGCTTAAACGGGGTTTCGTCCGGCTACACCTTC.

The chain has TRBV7-2 and TRBJ2-7, with 15 bases aligning to TRBD2. Trimming at V came to 5 bases and at J to 6 bases, leaving 14 bases not matched to a gene. CDR3 length equals 18 residues. The germline V gene has CDR1 SGHTA and CDR2 FQGNSA. This CDR3 is CASSLGLAGGALGGEQYF. CDR3 coding DNA: TGTGCCAGCAGCCTGGGACTAGCGGGGGGTGCCCTAGGGGGCGAGCAGTACTTC.

This chain connects TRBV4-3 to TRBJ1-2; D might be TRBD1 (5 bases). Germline V gives CDR1 LGHNA, CDR2 YSLEER. V was shortened by 0 bases and J by 4 bases, with 15 bases between the two germline ends. This CDR3 spans 16 amino acids. For the CDR3, the DNA is TGCGCCAGCAGCCAAGATCCGAGGGGAGGCGGCTATGGCTACACCTTC. As protein: CASSQDPRGGGYGYTF.

CDR3 coding DNA: TGCGCCAGCAGCCGACGCCAGGGGGCGAACACTGAAGCTTTCTTT. This codes for CASSRRQGANTEAFF. This chain connects TRBV5-1 to TRBJ1-1; 8 bases align to TRBD1. This CDR3 spans 15 amino acids. Per germline, CDR1 SGHRS and CDR2 YFSETQ. V shed 4 bases, J shed 1 base, and the junction held 6 bases outside the gene matches. The whole variable domain, filled in from reference TRBV5-1 and TRBJ1-1, reads KAGVTQTPRYLIKTRGQQVTLSCSPISGHRSVSWYQQTPGQGLQFLFEYFSETQRNKGNFPGRFSGRQFSNSRSEMNVSTLELGDSALYLCASSRRQGANTEAFFGQGTRLTVV.

This clone was seen a few times. The chain links TRBV6-5 to TRBJ1-1; D remains ambiguous. This CDR3 is 13 amino acids long. The V gene's germline CDR1 is MNHEY and CDR2 SVGAGI. V dropped 1 base and J dropped 2 bases, with 5 bases sitting between them. CDR3 region: CASSYYPNTEAFF. Written as DNA, the CDR3 is TGTGCCAGCAGTTACTATCCAAACACTGAAGCTTTCTTT.

J is TRBJ2-2 and V is TRBV7-8; maybe TRBD1 (6 bases). Germline CDR1 reads SGHVS; CDR2 reads FQNEAQ. Trimming took 3 bases from V and 7 from J, leaving 18 bases between them. The CDR3 is made up of 16 amino acids. CDR3 in amino acids: CASSFRQGKWDGELFF. The CDR3, as DNA: TGTGCCAGCAGCTTCCGCCAGGGGAAGTGGGACGGGGAGCTGTTTTTT.

This sequence joins TRBV5-1 and TRBJ1-2; D possibly corresponds to TRBD1 (5 bases). CDR3 length equals 16 residues. From germline, CDR1 is SGHRS and CDR2 YFSETQ. Trimming took off 0 bases at V and 5 bases at J, with 17 bases between the two ends. In nucleotides, the CDR3 is TGCGCCAGCAGCTTGGTCCGGGGCGGAGAGATATATGGCTACACCTTC. This sequence encodes CASSLVRGGEIYGYTF.

The chain employs TRBV2 and TRBJ1-6; D is unclear. Per germline, CDR1 SNHLY and CDR2 FYNNEI. V was cut by 0 bases and J by 7 bases, with 10 bases left in between. This CDR3 has 15 amino acids. The CDR3 is CASSEARTGNSPLHF. CDR3 sequence (DNA): TGTGCCAGCAGTGAAGCAAGGACGGGGAATTCACCCCTCCACTTT.

V is TRBV5-1 and J is TRBJ1-6, with unresolved D. The germline gives CDR1 SGHRS, CDR2 YFSETQ. Trimming removed 0 bases from V and 0 bases from J, with 4 bases in between. The CDR3 spans 15 residues. CDR3 in DNA: TGCGCCAGCAGCTTGGAGGGCTCCTATAATTCACCCCTCCACTTT. Translating gives CASSLEGSYNSPLHF. Supplemented by reference TRBV5-1 and TRBJ1-6, the full variable domain reads KAGVTQTPRYLIKTRGQQVTLSCSPISGHRSVSWYQQTPGQGLQFLFEYFSETQRNKGNFPGRFSGRQFSNSRSEMNVSTLELGDSALYLCASSLEGSYNSPLHFGNGTRLTVT.

V gene TRBV11-2 combines with J gene TRBJ1-2, with D tentatively TRBD1 (6 bases). The CDR3 is 15 residues long. Germline loops: CDR1 SGHAT, CDR2 FQNNGV. V was cut by 6 bases and J by 1 base, with 15 bases left in between. CDR3 loop: CASRPTGSFNYGYTF. CDR3 DNA: TGTGCCAGCAGACCTACAGGGAGTTTTAACTATGGCTACACCTTC.

V usage is TRBV5-1 and J usage is TRBJ2-5; D possibly corresponds to TRBD2 (6 bases). Germline V gene data show CDR1 as SGHRS and CDR2 as YFSETQ. The V end was cut by 4 bases, the J end by 5 bases, with 21 bases between. The CDR3 has 16 amino acids. CDR3 DNA sequence: TGCGCCAGCAGCCAAGGGCCCAGCGGGTATTTGGAGACCCAGTACTTC. This sequence encodes CASSQGPSGYLETQYF.

By frequency in the sample, this clone is medium-sized. As DNA, the CDR3 is TGCGCCAGCAGCCAGGGAACAGGGGCGGGTCAGCCCCAGCATTTT. Its translation is CASSQGTGAGQPQHF. V and J are TRBV4-1 and TRBJ1-5; 7 bases line up with TRBD1. Germline-derived CDR1 and CDR2 are MGHRA and YSYEKL. The CDR3 runs 15 residues. Unmatched junction bases numbered 8, after V lost 3 bases and J lost 6 bases.

The chain links TRBV2 to TRBJ2-7; the D gene could be TRBD1 or TRBD2 (6 bases each). Trimming pared 6 bases from V and 7 bases from J, leaving 25 bases between. The germline CDR1 and CDR2 sequences are SNHLY and FYNNEI. The CDR3 has 16 amino acids. The CDR3 is CASSPKSIGGAGEQYF. As DNA, the CDR3 is TGTGCCAGCAGCCCAAAAAGCATCGGGGGCGCGGGGGAGCAGTACTTC. Together with reference TRBV2 and TRBJ2-7, the CDR3 gives the full variable domain: EPEVTQTPSHQVTQMGQEVILRCVPISNHLYFYWYRQILGQKVEFLVSFYNNEISEKSEIFDDQFSVERPDGSNFTLKIRSTKLEDSAMYFCASSPKSIGGAGEQYFGPGTRLTVT.

The chain employs TRBV18 and TRBJ1-1; D is uncertain. Germline CDR1 KGHSH, CDR2 LQKENI. This CDR3 is built from 13 residues. Trimming pared 3 bases from V and 3 bases from J, leaving 8 bases between. CDR3 protein: CASSPPWDTEAFF. For the CDR3, the DNA is TGTGCCAGCTCACCCCCTTGGGACACTGAAGCTTTCTTT.

The chain employs TRBV19 and TRBJ2-1; TRBD2 aligns across 14 bases. Per germline, CDR1 LNHDA and CDR2 SQIVND (reference sequence). This CDR3 has 15 residues. V was clipped by 5 bases and J by 7 bases; unmatched bases: 4. The CDR3 coding sequence is TGTGCCAGTAGTGTGGGACTAGCGGGAGTTAATGAGCAGTTCTTC. It yields the protein CASSVGLAGVNEQFF.

The chain joins TRBV27 to TRBJ2-5; no definite D call. The CDR3 has 12 amino acids. V lost 2 bases and J lost 0, with 1 base in between. CDR1 is MNHEY, CDR2 SMNVEV, per germline (reference sequence). The CDR3 bases are TGTGCCAGCAGTTTAGACCAAGAGACCCAGTACTTC. It yields the protein CASSLDQETQYF.

The rearrangement links TRBV10-3 to TRBJ2-3; D ambiguous. CDR1 and CDR2 (germline): ENHRY, SYGVKD. The CDR3 covers 13 residues. V was trimmed by 0 bases and J by 4 bases, leaving 5 bases between them. CDR3 region: CAISESFSDTQYF. DNA of the CDR3: TGTGCCATCAGTGAGTCGTTTTCAGATACGCAGTATTTT.

The chain links TRBV7-2 to TRBJ1-3; D possibly corresponds to TRBD1 (6 bases). The germline V and J ends were trimmed by 1 base and 1 base, with 17 bases remaining between them. CDR1 SGHTA and CDR2 FQGNSA come from the germline V gene. The CDR3 is made up of 18 amino acids. Written as DNA, the CDR3 is TGTGCCAGCAGCTTAGTTTTGGGGCAGGGGAGGTCTGGAAACACCATATATTTT. Translating it yields CASSLVLGQGRSGNTIYF.

This clone appeared once. This sequence joins TRBV7-3 and TRBJ1-4; the D gene is possibly TRBD1 (5 bases). Trimming removed 5 bases at V and 1 base at J, with 8 bases between. The germline CDR1 and CDR2 sequences are SGHTA and FQGTGA. CDR3 length: 14 amino acids. The CDR3 here is CASSPGGTNEKLFF. The CDR3 DNA reads as TGTGCCAGCAGCCCGGGGGGAACTAATGAAAAACTGTTTTTT.

The genes are TRBV19 and TRBJ1-5; possibly TRBD1 for D (5 bases). V lost 5 bases, J lost 4 bases, and 15 bases lay in between. The CDR3 loop spans 15 amino acids. CDR1 and CDR2 from the germline V gene are LNHDA and SQIVND (reference sequence). CDR3 region: CASSPLGAENQPQHF. As DNA, the CDR3 is TGTGCCAGTAGTCCACTTGGGGCCGAAAATCAGCCCCAGCATTTT. The whole variable domain, remainder taken from reference TRBV19 and TRBJ1-5, is DGGITQSPKYLFRKEGQNVTLSCEQNLNHDAMYWYRQDPGQGLRLIYYSQIVNDFQKGDIAEGYSVSREKKESFPLTVTSAQKNPTAFYLCASSPLGAENQPQHFGDGTRLSIL.

The chain uses TRBV5-1 and TRBJ2-1, with TRBD2 matching 14 bases. Germline V CDR1 and CDR2: SGHRS, YFSETQ. The V gene end was trimmed by 1 base and the J gene end by 3 bases; junction bases not matched to a gene: 15. This CDR3 region has 21 residues. CDR3 residues: CASSLQKGGLAGVSVYNEQFF. The CDR3 region has the DNA TGCGCCAGCAGCTTGCAAAAAGGGGGACTAGCGGGAGTGAGCGTCTACAATGAGCAGTTCTTC.

The chain links TRBV27 to TRBJ2-7; D remains ambiguous. Germline V gene sequence: CDR1 MNHEY, CDR2 SMNVEV (reference sequence). The CDR3 is made up of 13 amino acids. V gave up 6 bases and J gave up 7 bases, with 16 bases separating them. The CDR3 loop reads CASSFSVLGEQYF. For the CDR3, the DNA is TGTGCCAGCAGCTTCTCAGTCCTCGGGGAGCAGTACTTC.

CDR3 coding DNA: TGTGCCAGCAGATGGGGACGGAGCTCCTACGAGCAGTACTTC. Translated, it gives CASRWGRSSYEQYF. The chain links TRBV6-1 to TRBJ2-7; D possibly matches TRBD1 or TRBD2 (5 bases each). Germline values: CDR1 MNHNS, CDR2 SASEGT. This CDR3 comprises 14 residues. V was shortened by 6 bases and J by 0 bases, with 12 bases between the two germline ends.

The chain joins TRBV28 to TRBJ1-4, with 7 positions matching TRBD1. This CDR3 is built from 15 residues. The V gene's germline CDR1 is MDHEN and CDR2 SYDVKM. Trimming at V came to 6 bases and at J to 3 bases, leaving 7 bases not matched to a gene. The DNA of the CDR3 is TGTGCCAGCAGGCCCGACAGGGCACCTAATGAAAAACTGTTTTTT. Translation gives CASRPDRAPNEKLFF.

The chain couples TRBV7-8 to TRBJ1-1, with D perhaps matching TRBD1 (5 bases). This CDR3 contains 14 residues. Trimming removed 8 bases from V and 1 base from J, with 14 bases in between. Looked up from germline, CDR1 is SGHVS and CDR2 is FQNEAQ. CDR3 amino acids: CASSLGAGNTEAFF. The CDR3 nucleotides are TGTGCCAGCTCCTTAGGGGCGGGGAACACTGAAGCTTTCTTT.

This chain joins TRBV27 and TRBJ2-3, with D perhaps given as TRBD1 or TRBD2 (6 bases each). Trimming took 3 bases from V and 8 from J, leaving 18 bases between them. The CDR3 is 15 residues long. The germline V gene encodes CDR1 MNHEY and CDR2 SMNVEV (reference sequence). CDR3 sequence: CASSFGGGPLGTQYF. DNA of the CDR3: TGTGCCAGCAGTTTTGGTGGGGGGCCCCTGGGTACGCAGTATTTT.

The chain's CDR3 is CASSPLPWAGTAVDTQYF. The CDR3 DNA follows: TGTGCCAGCTCACCACTCCCCTGGGCAGGAACGGCGGTGGATACGCAGTATTTT. This rearrangement joins TRBV18 to TRBJ2-3; D is unresolved. Germline CDR1 KGHSH, CDR2 LQKENI. Trimming shortened V by 1 base and J by 6 bases, and 23 bases separated the two germline ends. The CDR3 contains 18 residues.